This T cell receptor beta chain was recorded in a study of tumor-infiltrating lymphocytes in primary liver carcinoma. Starting from 500 ng of total RNA, TCR beta cDNA was produced with a primer in the constant region. Three-round nested multiplex PCR performed with slightly modified ARM-PCR produced the TCR beta libraries. Forward primers for TRBV1-TRBV30 and a C-beta reverse primer served the first two PCR rounds, at 10 cycles each. TCRdb re-called the multiplex PCR reads through MiXCR, storing one row per CDR3 protein. The sample holds 24,000 or so distinct CDR3 sequences, about 74% seen once. Unsorted bulk tissue, 20-30 mg of it, served as the source for co-extraction of RNA and DNA. Subjects presented with primary liver carcinoma managed by surgical resection. Patients were chronically HBV-infected and treatment-naive. Germline V gene data show CDR1 as MNHNS and CDR2 as SASEGT. This CDR3 has 14 residues.

As for this clonotype: Its cognate antigen is unknown. At one end the junction does not follow the germline gene, possibly because of a read error.

General study results and limits: For tumor-adjacent and tumor-blood pairs, overlap was less than that seen for tumor region pairs.

Sequencing input: liver tumor tissue from sampling region 5. Documented subset: tumor region T5, tumor centre. The rearrangement joins TRBV6-1 to TRBJ1-4; possible D gene TRBD1, 5 bases. The TCR was taken from a woman in her twenties or thirties with primary liver carcinoma and hepatitis B virus infection. In DNA form, the CDR3 reads TGTGTCAGCAGGGACCAAGATGGCCGTGAAAAACTGTTTTTT. This translates into CVSRDQDGREKLFF.